Below, 3 T cell receptor beta chains from the same sample are listed, as sequenced in a study of shared T cell receptors in the human thymus. TCRdb keeps only in-frame clones here, not all; method: immunoSEQ multiplex PCR. This table holds 700,000 to 750,000 clones, approximately 85% found once. The same sample was also used in a study of human thymus T cells.

Sequencing was carried out using thymocytes. All receptors derive from a girl in the first two years of life with a congenital heart defect.

The chain joins TRBV4-1 to TRBJ2-7; D is unresolved. The germline gives CDR1 MGHRA, CDR2 YSYEKL. The length of the CDR3 is 14 residues. V lost 3 bases and J 3 bases, leaving 12 bases between the germline ends. In nucleotides, the CDR3 is TGCGCCAGCAGCCAGGAGCAGACTCTCTACGAGCAGTACTTC. Its protein product is CASSQEQTLYEQYF.

The V and J genes are TRBV9 and TRBJ2-3; a weak D match, TRBD2 (5 bases). Germline V gene sequence: CDR1 SGDLS, CDR2 YYNGEE. The CDR3 has 17 residues. V dropped 0 bases and J dropped 0 bases, with 14 bases sitting between them. CDR3 region: CASSVAPTRTSTDTQYF. The CDR3 DNA reads as TGTGCCAGCAGCGTAGCCCCCACACGGACTAGCACAGATACGCAGTATTTT.

This chain joins TRBV10-1 and TRBJ2-3; 9 bases are a match to TRBD1. Germline assignment: CDR1 WNHNN and CDR2 SYGVQD (reference sequence). CDR3 length: 17 residues. The ends lost 3 bases at V and 4 bases at J; junction bases unmatched: 11. CDR3 protein: CASSEQDRGGGPDTQYF. CDR3 coding DNA: TGCGCCAGCAGTGAACAGGACAGGGGAGGGGGCCCAGATACGCAGTATTTT.